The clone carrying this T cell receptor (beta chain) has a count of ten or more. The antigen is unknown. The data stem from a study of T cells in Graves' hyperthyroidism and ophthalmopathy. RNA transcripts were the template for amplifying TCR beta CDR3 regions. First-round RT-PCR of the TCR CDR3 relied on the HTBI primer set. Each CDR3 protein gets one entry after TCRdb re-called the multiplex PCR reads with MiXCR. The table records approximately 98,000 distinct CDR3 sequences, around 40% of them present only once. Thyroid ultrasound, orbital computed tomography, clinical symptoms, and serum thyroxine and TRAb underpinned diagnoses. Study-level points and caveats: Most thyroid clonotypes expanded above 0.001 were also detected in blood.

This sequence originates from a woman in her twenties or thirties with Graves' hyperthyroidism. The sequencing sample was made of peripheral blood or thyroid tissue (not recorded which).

CDR3 protein: CASSLRPRREGAYEQYF. The CDR3 DNA reads as TGTGCCAGCAGCCTCCGACCGAGGCGGGAGGGCGCGTACGAGCAGTACTTC. The chain uses TRBV7-2 and TRBJ2-7; 9 nucleotides match TRBD2. Germline lookup yields CDR1 SGHTA and CDR2 FQGNSA. The CDR3 is made up of 17 amino acids. The junction had 15 bases not matched to a gene; V was cut back by 5 bases and J by 4 bases.